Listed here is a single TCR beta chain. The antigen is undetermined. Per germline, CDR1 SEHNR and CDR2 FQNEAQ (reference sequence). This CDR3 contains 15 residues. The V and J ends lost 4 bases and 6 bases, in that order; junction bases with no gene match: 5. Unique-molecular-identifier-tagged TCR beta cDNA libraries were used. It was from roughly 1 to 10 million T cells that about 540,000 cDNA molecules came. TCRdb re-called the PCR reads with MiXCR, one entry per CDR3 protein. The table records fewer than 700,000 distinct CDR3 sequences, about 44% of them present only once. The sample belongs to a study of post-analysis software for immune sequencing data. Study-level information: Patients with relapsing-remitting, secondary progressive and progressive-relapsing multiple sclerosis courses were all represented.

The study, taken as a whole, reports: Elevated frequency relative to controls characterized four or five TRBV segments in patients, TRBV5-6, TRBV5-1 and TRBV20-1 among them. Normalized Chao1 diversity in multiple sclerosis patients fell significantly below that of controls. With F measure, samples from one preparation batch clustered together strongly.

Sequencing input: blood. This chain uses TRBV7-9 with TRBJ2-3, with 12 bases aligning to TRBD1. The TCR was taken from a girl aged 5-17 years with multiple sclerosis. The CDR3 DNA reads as TGTGCCAGCAGCTCGGGACAGGGGGCAATGGATACGCAGTATTTT. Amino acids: CASSSGQGAMDTQYF.